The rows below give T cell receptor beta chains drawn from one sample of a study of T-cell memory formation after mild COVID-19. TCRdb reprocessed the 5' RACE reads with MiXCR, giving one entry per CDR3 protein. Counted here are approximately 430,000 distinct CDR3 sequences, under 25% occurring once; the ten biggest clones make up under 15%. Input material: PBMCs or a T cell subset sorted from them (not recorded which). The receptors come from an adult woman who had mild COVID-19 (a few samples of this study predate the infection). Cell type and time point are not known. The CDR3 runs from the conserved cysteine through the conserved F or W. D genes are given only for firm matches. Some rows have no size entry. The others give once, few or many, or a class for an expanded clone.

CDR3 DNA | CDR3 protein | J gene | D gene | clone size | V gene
TGCAGTGCTAGAGATCGAAGCGGGATAAGGAATGAGCAGTTCTTC | CSARDRSGIRNEQFF | TRBJ2-1 | TRBD2 | . | TRBV20-1
TGTGCCAGCAGTGGGGGGGTGAGCTCCTACAATGAGCAGTTCTTC | CASSGGVSSYNEQFF | TRBJ2-1 | . | few | TRBV25-1
TGTGCCAGCAGCGGGGGTGATGGTCCCGGCGAGCAGTACTTC | CASSGGDGPGEQYF | TRBJ2-7 | . | . | TRBV5-6
TGTGCCACCAGGTCAGGGGGCGCGTCGGATACGCAGTATTTT | CATRSGGASDTQYF | TRBJ2-3 | TRBD1 | few | TRBV15
TGTGCCAGCAGCTTGACTGGGACCGAGCAGTACTTC | CASSLTGTEQYF | TRBJ2-7 | . | few | TRBV7-9
TGTGCCAGCAGGTACAAGAGCTCCTACGAGCAGTACTTC | CASRYKSSYEQYF | TRBJ2-7 | . | . | TRBV2
TGCAGTGCCTTAGCGGGGGAAGCCTACGAGCAGTACTTC | CSALAGEAYEQYF | TRBJ2-7 | TRBD2 | . | TRBV20-1
TGTGCCAGCAGAGACGACAGGGGATGGACTAAAGAGACCCAGTACTTC | CASRDDRGWTKETQYF | TRBJ2-5 | TRBD1 | few | TRBV5-6
TGTGCCAGCACCCCGCCCTCCTACAATGAGCAGTTCTTC | CASTPPSYNEQFF | TRBJ2-1 | . | . | TRBV12-3/TRBV12-4
TGTGCCAGTAGTTCGATCGCTGAGAGGGGGACCCAGTACTTC | CASSSIAERGTQYF | TRBJ2-5 | . | . | TRBV19
TGCAGCGTTGAAGATAGGAAGGGAGCAGGCACTGAAGCTTTCTTT | CSVEDRKGAGTEAFF | TRBJ1-1 | . | . | TRBV29-1
TGTGCCAGCAGCTTTGGGGCAGCCAGCCCCTACGAGCAGTACTTC | CASSFGAASPYEQYF | TRBJ2-7 | . | few | TRBV7-2
TGTGCCAGCACCGAGCGAAGAAACGAGCAGTACTTC | CASTERRNEQYF | TRBJ2-7 | . | . | TRBV2
TGTGCCAGCAGTTTCGACGACAGGGAAGAGACCCAGTACTTC | CASSFDDREETQYF | TRBJ2-5 | TRBD1 | few | TRBV12-3/TRBV12-4
TGCAGTGCTAGGACTTCGGGCGGGGGGACTGAAGCTTTCTTT | CSARTSGGGTEAFF | TRBJ1-1 | . | once | TRBV20-1
TGTGCCAGCAGAGGGGACACCAGCTACGAGCAGTACTTC | CASRGDTSYEQYF | TRBJ2-7 | . | . | TRBV9
TGTGCCAGCAGCCGCGGACGGCTTCAAGAGACCCAGTACTTC | CASSRGRLQETQYF | TRBJ2-5 | . | few | TRBV7-2
TGTGCCAGCAGCTTAGGGTTTGGGGGGAATCAGCCCCAGCATTTT | CASSLGFGGNQPQHF | TRBJ1-5 | . | . | TRBV7-2
TGTGCCACCAGTGATTCGGGTTGGAGAAAGGGAGCTTTCTTT | CATSDSGWRKGAFF | TRBJ1-1 | . | few | TRBV24-1
TGTGCCAGCAGTTACAGTGAAGTAGGGCCTCCTCCCTACAATGAGCAGTTCTTC | CASSYSEVGPPPYNEQFF | TRBJ2-1 | . | . | TRBV6-2/TRBV6-3
TGTGCCAGCAGCTCCTGGACTAGCGGGAGTATTATCACCGGGGAGCTGTTTTTT | CASSSWTSGSIITGELFF | TRBJ2-2 | TRBD2 | . | TRBV7-2
TGCGCCAGCAGCTCGGACGCCGCGAACACCGGGGAGCTGTTTTTT | CASSSDAANTGELFF | TRBJ2-2 | . | few | TRBV5-1
TGTGCCAGCAGCGGACAGGAACGTTACCCACCCTACGAGCAGTACTTC | CASSGQERYPPYEQYF | TRBJ2-7 | TRBD1 | . | TRBV5-5
TGTGCCAGCAGCGGCCGGGACAGCAACAACGAGCAGTACTTC | CASSGRDSNNEQYF | TRBJ2-7 | TRBD1 | . | TRBV9
TGTGCCAGCAGTAGCCTAGGGGCGCGGTATGAGACCCAGTACTTC | CASSSLGARYETQYF | TRBJ2-5 | . | few | TRBV12-3/TRBV12-4
TGCAGCGTTGAATCGGGGGTCCAAGAGACCCAGTACTTC | CSVESGVQETQYF | TRBJ2-5 | . | many | TRBV29-1
TGTGCCAGCAGCGTAGACGGGTTTTTCGGAGAGACCCAGTACTTC | CASSVDGFFGETQYF | TRBJ2-5 | . | . | TRBV9
TGCAGTGCTAGAGGCATGGCGGGCACCGGGGAGGTCGAGCAGTACTTC | CSARGMAGTGEVEQYF | TRBJ2-7 | . | few | TRBV20-1
TGCGCCAGCAGATCACAAGAGACCCAGTACTTC | CASRSQETQYF | TRBJ2-5 | . | many | TRBV5-1
TGTGCCAGCAGCTTCGCACAGGCTAACTATGGCTACACCTTC | CASSFAQANYGYTF | TRBJ1-2 | . | few | TRBV5-4
TGTGCCAGTAGGAGAACAGGGTATGGCTACACCTTC | CASRRTGYGYTF | TRBJ1-2 | . | . | TRBV19
TGTGCCATCAGTGAGAAGGGGGCCTACGAGCAGTACTTC | CAISEKGAYEQYF | TRBJ2-7 | . | few | TRBV10-3
TGCGCCAGCAGCTTGGTAGCGGGAGGGCCTAGTGGGCAGTTCTTC | CASSLVAGGPSGQFF | TRBJ2-1 | TRBD2 | . | TRBV5-1
TGTGCCAGTGGGCAGGCTAGCTCCTACAATGAGCAGTTCTTC | CASGQASSYNEQFF | TRBJ2-1 | . | . | TRBV19
TGTGCCAGCAGCGCTTACCGACTAGCGGGGGTGGAGACCCAGTACTTC | CASSAYRLAGVETQYF | TRBJ2-5 | TRBD2 | . | TRBV2
TGTGCCAGCAGCCCTGACTGGTATGGCTACACCTTC | CASSPDWYGYTF | TRBJ1-2 | . | . | TRBV7-9
TGCAGTGCTAGAGATCAAACTAGCGGCTACGAGCAGTACTTC | CSARDQTSGYEQYF | TRBJ2-7 | TRBD2 | few | TRBV20-1
TGTGCCATCGCAGAGGGACCTAGCAATCAGCCCCAGCATTTT | CAIAEGPSNQPQHF | TRBJ1-5 | . | . | TRBV10-3
TGTGCCAGCAGTCCAACCGGACTAGCGGGGGGCTCTTACAATGAGCAGTTCTTC | CASSPTGLAGGSYNEQFF | TRBJ2-1 | TRBD2 | . | TRBV28
TGTGCCACCAGCTTGGATACCCTGAGCTCCTATAATTCACCCCTCCACTTT | CATSLDTLSSYNSPLHF | TRBJ1-6 | . | few | TRBV15
TGTGCCACCAGTTCCAGCCAGGGGGCCGGGGCCAACGTCCTGACTTTC | CATSSSQGAGANVLTF | TRBJ2-6 | TRBD1 | few | TRBV24-1
TGTGCCAGTAGTATAGGGGCGGCACTCAATCAGCCCCAGCATTTT | CASSIGAALNQPQHF | TRBJ1-5 | . | . | TRBV19
TGCGCCAGCAGCTTGAACAGCCGTCTACAAAGCGCCTATGGCTACACCTTC | CASSLNSRLQSAYGYTF | TRBJ1-2 | . | . | TRBV5-1
TGTGCCAGCAGTTTCCAAACTGGACGAGCAGATACGCAGTATTTT | CASSFQTGRADTQYF | TRBJ2-3 | . | few | TRBV12-3/TRBV12-4
TGTGCCAGCAGCTTGGATTACTCCCCTCTGAGGGAGCAGTACTTC | CASSLDYSPLREQYF | TRBJ2-7 | . | few | TRBV5-5
TGCAGCACAAGACAGGGCGGAACCTACGAGCAGTACTTC | CSTRQGGTYEQYF | TRBJ2-7 | TRBD1 | many | TRBV29-1
TGCAGTGCTAGACTAGCGGGAGGTGTGGATACGCAGTATTTT | CSARLAGGVDTQYF | TRBJ2-3 | TRBD2 | . | TRBV20-1
TGCAGTGCTAGAATTCGGGATGAGCAGTTCTTC | CSARIRDEQFF | TRBJ2-1 | . | . | TRBV20-1
TGTGCCAGCACCATAACAGGGAGCTCCTACGAGCAGTACTTC | CASTITGSSYEQYF | TRBJ2-7 | . | few | TRBV7-8
TGCAGTTTGGACACCTTCGGCTCAAGCTCCTATAATTCACCCCTCCACTTT | CSLDTFGSSSYNSPLHF | TRBJ1-6 | . | few | TRBV20-1
TGTGCCAGCAGCTATACCCTAGCGTCGAGTTTAGTCAATGAGCAGTTCTTC | CASSYTLASSLVNEQFF | TRBJ2-1 | . | . | TRBV6-5